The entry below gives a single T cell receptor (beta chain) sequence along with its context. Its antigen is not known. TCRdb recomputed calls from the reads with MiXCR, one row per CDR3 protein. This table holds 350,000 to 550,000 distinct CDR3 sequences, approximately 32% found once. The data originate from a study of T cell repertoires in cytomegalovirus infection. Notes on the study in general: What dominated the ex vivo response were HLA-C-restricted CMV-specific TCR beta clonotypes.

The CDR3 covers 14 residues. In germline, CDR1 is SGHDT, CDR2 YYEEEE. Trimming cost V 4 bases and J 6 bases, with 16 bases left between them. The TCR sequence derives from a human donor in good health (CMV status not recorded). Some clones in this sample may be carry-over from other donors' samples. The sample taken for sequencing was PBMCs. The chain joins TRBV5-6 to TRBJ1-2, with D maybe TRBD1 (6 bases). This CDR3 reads CASSHKGVRNGYTF. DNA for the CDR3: TGTGCCAGCAGCCATAAGGGGGTGAGGAATGGCTACACCTTC. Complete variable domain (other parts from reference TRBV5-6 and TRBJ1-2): DAGVTQSPTHLIKTRGQQVTLRCSPKSGHDTVSWYQQALGQGPQFIFQYYEEEERQRGNFPDRFSGHQFPNYSSELNVNALLLGDSALYLCASSHKGVRNGYTFGSGTRLTVV.